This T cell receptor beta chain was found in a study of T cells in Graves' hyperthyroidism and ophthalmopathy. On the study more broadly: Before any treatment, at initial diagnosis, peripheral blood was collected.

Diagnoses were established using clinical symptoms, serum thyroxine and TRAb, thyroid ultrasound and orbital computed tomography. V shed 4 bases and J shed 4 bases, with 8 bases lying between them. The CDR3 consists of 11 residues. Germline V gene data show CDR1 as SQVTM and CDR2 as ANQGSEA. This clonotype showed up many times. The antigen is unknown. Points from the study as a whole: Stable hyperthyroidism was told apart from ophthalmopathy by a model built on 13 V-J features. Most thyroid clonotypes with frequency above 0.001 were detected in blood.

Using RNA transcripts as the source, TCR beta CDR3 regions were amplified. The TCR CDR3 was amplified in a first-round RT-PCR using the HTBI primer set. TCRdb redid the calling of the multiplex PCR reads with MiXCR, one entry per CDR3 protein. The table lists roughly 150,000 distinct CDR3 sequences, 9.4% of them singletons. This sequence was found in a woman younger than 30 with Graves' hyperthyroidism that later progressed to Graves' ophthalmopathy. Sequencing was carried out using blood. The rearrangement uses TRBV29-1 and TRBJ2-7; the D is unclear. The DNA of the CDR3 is TGCAGCGTTGGGGTGGAATACGAGCAGTACTTC. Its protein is CSVGVEYEQYF.